These 23 T cell receptor beta chains came from one sample sequenced in a study of graft-versus-host responses after intestinal transplantation. Here immunoSEQ multiplex PCR was the method, and the copy in TCRdb shows in-frame clones only, minus some. This sample has around 39,000 clones; more than 85% occur once, and the top ten carry about 3.5%. Sequenced material: PBMCs, taken roughly 780 days after intestinal transplantation. The source of these receptors is a human patient who received an intestinal transplant, so some T cells may come from the graft donor.

The chain joins TRBV7-9 to TRBJ2-3; TRBD2 aligns across 12 bases. V lost 0 bases, J lost 5 bases, and 6 bases stayed unmatched. Looked up from germline, CDR1 is SEHNR and CDR2 is FQNEAQ (reference sequence). The CDR3 is made up of 17 amino acids. The CDR3 here is CASSLAGLAGIIDTQYF. CDR3 in DNA: TGTGCCAGCAGCTTAGCCGGACTAGCGGGGATTATAGATACGCAGTATTTT.

The chain recombines TRBV10-2 with TRBJ1-2; 10 bases fit TRBD1. CDR1 WSHSY and CDR2 SAAADI come from the germline V gene. The CDR3 contains 14 residues. The trim removed 7 bases at V and 5 bases at J, leaving 7 bases unmatched. CDR3 sequence: CASNLGTGEYGYTF. Here the CDR3 DNA reads TGCGCCAGCAACTTAGGGACAGGGGAGTATGGCTACACCTTC.

This clone was seen once. The V and J genes are TRBV10-3 and TRBJ1-2; the D gene is possibly TRBD1 (6 bases). The CDR3 has 14 amino acids. V dropped 3 bases and J dropped 2 bases, with 10 bases sitting between them. The germline V gene has CDR1 ENHRY and CDR2 SYGVKD. CDR3 bases: TGTGCCATCAGTGATTTACAGGGAAACTATGGCTACACCTTC. Translating gives CAISDLQGNYGYTF.

The sample holds one count of this clone. V and J are TRBV9 and TRBJ2-5; 7 bases match TRBD2. The V and J ends lost 0 bases and 5 bases, in that order; junction bases with no gene match: 10. The CDR3 is made up of 16 amino acids. The germline CDR1 and CDR2 sequences are SGDLS and YYNGEE. The CDR3 DNA reads TGTGCCAGCAGCGTAGCGGGGGGATGGCTAGGGGAGACCCAGTACTTC. Translating gives CASSVAGGWLGETQYF.

This clone has a handful of counts. The rearrangement joins TRBV6-5 to TRBJ1-2, with TRBD1 matching over 10 bases. The germline V gene encodes CDR1 MNHEY and CDR2 SVGAGI. The CDR3 has 13 amino acids. V shed 6 bases, J shed 7 bases, and the junction held 5 bases outside the gene matches. CDR3 sequence (DNA): TGTGCCAGCAGCCAGGACAGGGGGGGTGGCTACACCTTC. This gives the protein CASSQDRGGGYTF.

The rearrangement links TRBV5-1 to TRBJ2-2; D remains unclear. With 1 base removed from V and 0 bases from J, the gap between germline ends came to 4 bases. The CDR3 runs 14 residues. The germline V gene has CDR1 SGHRS and CDR2 YFSETQ. CDR3 DNA sequence: TGCGCCAGCAGCTTGTCTTCGAACACCGGGGAGCTGTTTTTT. Its translation is CASSLSSNTGELFF.

The CDR3 sequence is CASTSGGGEKGEQYF. In nucleotides, the CDR3 is TGTGCCAGCACATCAGGAGGGGGGGAGAAAGGCGAGCAGTACTTC. This chain links TRBV21-1 with TRBJ2-7; TRBD2, as called in the table, went unchecked against the DNA. TRBV21-1 is a known pseudogene. The CDR3 totals 15 residues.

The V call is TRBV2, the J call TRBJ2-3, with 15 bases lining up with TRBD2. The CDR3 totals 18 residues. The germline V gene has CDR1 SNHLY and CDR2 FYNNEI. V was pared by 6 bases and J by 4 bases, with 11 bases of the junction left unmatched. The DNA of the CDR3 is TGTGCCAGCAGGGGTTGGACTAGCGGGAGGGCTATGGCAGATACGCAGTATTTT. Translation: CASRGWTSGRAMADTQYF.

The V and J genes are TRBV15 and TRBJ2-3; 8 nucleotides agree with TRBD2. This CDR3 has 16 amino acids. Germline V gene sequence: CDR1 LNHNV, CDR2 YYDKDF (reference sequence). V trimming: 3 bases; J trimming: 1 base; junction bases outside the gene matches: 6. The CDR3 DNA reads TGTGCCACCAGCAGGACTCGGGAGGGCCGCACAGATACGCAGTATTTT. Amino acid sequence: CATSRTREGRTDTQYF.

The rearrangement links TRBV7-3 to TRBJ2-1, with 7 bases that match TRBD2. Germline V gene data show CDR1 as SGHTA and CDR2 as FQGTGA. CDR3 size: 14 residues. J lost 6 bases, V lost 1 base, and 3 bases had no gene match. As DNA, the CDR3 is TGTGCCAGCAGCTTAATCGGGGAGGGCAATGAGCAGTTCTTC. It translates to CASSLIGEGNEQFF.

V usage is TRBV11-3 and J usage is TRBJ2-2; tentatively, D is TRBD1 (6 bases). CDR1 and CDR2 from the germline V gene are SGHNT and YENEEA. The CDR3 runs to 16 residues. V lost 6 bases and J 0 bases, leaving 14 bases between the germline ends. The CDR3 DNA sequence: TGTGCCAGCAGTCTGATGGGGACACCGAACACCGGGGAGCTGTTTTTT. Protein sequence: CASSLMGTPNTGELFF.

This sequence joins TRBV19 and TRBJ1-6; D is unclear. Between the trimmed V and J ends, which lost 7 bases and 0 bases, there was a span of 4 bases. Germline V lookup: CDR1 LNHDA, CDR2 SQIVND (reference sequence). The CDR3 is 13 amino acids. The CDR3 sequence: CASKGSYNSPLHF. The CDR3 DNA reads as TGTGCCAGTAAAGGCTCCTATAATTCACCCCTCCACTTT.

This chain joins TRBV13 and TRBJ2-5; no clear D gene. The germline V gene encodes CDR1 PRHDT and CDR2 FYEKMQ (reference sequence). The CDR3 consists of 16 residues. Trimming pared 2 bases from V and 5 bases from J, leaving 18 bases between. The CDR3 DNA reads as TGTGCCAGCAGCTTACAGGTCCCCGGATTAGGGGAGACCCAGTACTTC. Translated: CASSLQVPGLGETQYF. Full variable domain (rest looked up from reference TRBV13 and TRBJ2-5): AAGVIQSPRHLIKEKRETATLKCYPIPRHDTVYWYQQGPGQDPQFLISFYEKMQSDKGSIPDRFSAQQFSDYHSELNMSSLELGDSALYFCASSLQVPGLGETQYFGPGTRLLVL.

The chain combines TRBV5-4 with TRBJ2-5, with TRBD1 matching 7 bases. CDR1 and CDR2 (germline): SGHNT, YYREEE (reference sequence). The CDR3 is 13 residues long. J was trimmed by 3 bases and V by 4 bases; bases with no gene match: 3. CDR3 coding DNA: TGTGCCAGCAGCCGGACAGGAGAAGAGACCCAGTACTTC. Translated, it gives CASSRTGEETQYF.

Turning to this clone: Sequence at one end of the junction differs from germline and may be a read error. Other nucleotide sequences from this sample produce the same CDR3. This chain joins TRBV5-4 and TRBJ2-5; 9 bases fit TRBD2. CDR3 length: 15 residues. The germline CDR1 and CDR2 sequences are SGHNT and YYREEE (reference sequence). CDR3 residues: CASSLGLAVQETQYF. The CDR3 DNA reads TGTGCCAGCAGCTTGGGACTAGCGGTTCAAGAGACTCAGTACTTC.

The chain employs TRBV4-1 and TRBJ2-7; D could derive from TRBD1 or TRBD2 (5 bases each). The CDR3 runs to 15 residues. V gave up 2 bases and J gave up 0 bases, with 11 bases separating them. CDR1 is MGHRA, CDR2 YSYEKL, per germline. CDR3 in amino acids: CASSQHSGTSYEQYF. The CDR3 DNA reads as TGCGCCAGCAGCCAACATTCCGGGACCTCCTACGAGCAGTACTTC.

This clone has a handful of counts. The chain combines TRBV5-1 with TRBJ1-6; 8 bases line up with TRBD1. The CDR3 runs 14 residues. J was trimmed by 5 bases and V by 6 bases; bases with no gene match: 4. Germline CDR1 SGHRS, CDR2 YFSETQ. The CDR3 sequence is CASTRGQDNSPLHF. In DNA form, the CDR3 reads TGCGCCAGCACCAGGGGACAGGATAATTCACCCCTCCACTTT.

This chain connects TRBV7-9 to TRBJ2-5; 7 bases line up with TRBD1. The CDR3 runs to 15 residues. The V and J ends lost 1 base and 2 bases, in that order; junction bases with no gene match: 4. In germline, CDR1 is SEHNR, CDR2 FQNEAQ (reference sequence). The DNA for the CDR3 is TGTGCCAGCAGCTTAGGGTGGGACAGACAAGAGACCCAGTACTTC. The encoded protein is CASSLGWDRQETQYF.

V is TRBV7-9 and J is TRBJ1-3; TRBD1 matches 7 bases. The CDR3 extends over 16 amino acids. Germline V CDR1 and CDR2: SEHNR, FQNEAQ (reference sequence). V lost 5 bases, J lost 0 bases, and 7 bases stayed unmatched. Here the CDR3 reads CASSQTGVGSGNTIYF. The CDR3 DNA follows: TGTGCCAGCAGCCAAACAGGGGTGGGCTCTGGAAACACCATATATTTT. Using reference TRBV7-9 and TRBJ1-3 for the parts outside the CDR3, the full variable domain is DTGVSQNPRHKITKRGQNVTFRCDPISEHNRLYWYRQTLGQGPEFLTYFQNEAQLEKSRLLSDRFSAERPKGSFSTLEIQRTEQGDSAMYLCASSQTGVGSGNTIYFGEGSWLTVV.

The V call is TRBV2, the J call TRBJ2-4, with a weak D call TRBD1 (6 bases). CDR1 is SNHLY, CDR2 FYNNEI, per germline. The CDR3 loop spans 11 amino acids. Deletions cut 5 bases from V and 10 bases from J, with 9 bases between. In DNA, the CDR3 is TGTGCCAGCAGTCCCAGGGGAATTCAGTACTTC. This codes for CASSPRGIQYF.

The chain uses TRBV25-1 and TRBJ2-7; maybe TRBD1 (5 bases). This CDR3 is built from 15 residues. V dropped 4 bases and J dropped 2 bases, with 15 bases sitting between them. Germline CDR1 and CDR2: MGHDK and SYGVNS. DNA of the CDR3: TGTGCCAGCAGTGGGTTGGGGCAACCTCCCTACGAGCAGTACTTC. It is translated as CASSGLGQPPYEQYF.

This chain connects TRBV6-1 to TRBJ1-2, with TRBD1 matching over 8 bases. Germline CDR1 is MNHNS and CDR2 is SASEGT. The length of the CDR3 is 13 residues. V gave up 9 bases and J gave up 4 bases; unmatched junction bases: 7. The CDR3 coding sequence is TGTGCCAGGCAGGGGGCGCCCATCTATGGCTACACCTTC. Translated, it gives CARQGAPIYGYTF.

This chain joins TRBV30 and TRBJ1-1; D gene unclear. The V end lost 3 bases, the J end lost 1 base, and 9 bases lay between the germline ends. This CDR3 contains 13 residues. Looked up from germline, CDR1 is GTSNPN and CDR2 is SVGIG (reference sequence). The CDR3 nucleotides read TGTGCCTGGAGGCCAGGCGAGAACACTGAAGCTTTCTTT. It yields the protein CAWRPGENTEAFF.